This T cell receptor (beta chain) was observed in a study of spatial heterogeneity in lung cancer (dated by TCRdb to the late 2010s). Concerning the study at large: More beta-chain than alpha-chain transcripts were consistently detected, likely reflecting higher beta-chain transcript abundance. In the raw uncorrected reads, each unique combination of TCR and UMI appeared more than ten times on average. In non-small cell lung cancer, the study made a quantitative comparison of TCR alpha and beta repertoires among multiple tumor regions, matched nontumor lung and blood. TCR repertoire features were related to nonsynonymous mutation counts determined by whole-exome sequencing of tumor tissue. Both alpha and beta chains were TCR-sequenced in samples taken at surgery, namely 220 tumor regions, approximately 66 matched nontumor lung samples and roughly 56 PBMC samples.

The research as a whole found: Confirming at a functional level the hypothesis that regional TCRs recognize regional mutations was considered to require additional single-cell paired TCR alpha and beta sequencing. Ubiquitous expanded tumor TCRs were found in blood more often at tumor resection than at routine follow-up.

CDR1 is given as SQVTM and CDR2 as ANQGSEA, both from the germline V gene. V lost 0 bases and J lost 6 bases; the stretch between them is 11 bases long. The CDR3 spans 14 residues, from the cysteine through the phenylalanine. Just CDR3 DNA is preserved here, 42 bases in frame from base 1. The library relied on 5' RACE. TCRdb names NextSeq 500 as the instrument used. In the TCR library protocol, a unique molecular identifier was attached to each TCR cDNA molecule so that PCR and sequencing errors could be corrected. The published analysis was carried out like this. TCR identification, UMI-based error correction and CDR3 extraction were performed with Decombinator tools. TCRs above a frequency of 2 per 1,000, corresponding to the top 1% of the tumor frequency distribution, were defined as expanded. Each repertoire was subsampled 100 times to 5,000 TCRs, after which Renyi diversity was computed with the R vegan package. CDR3 similarity networks were constructed using string-kernel similarity of amino acid triplets, with links drawn between CDR3s whose pairwise similarity was above 0.82. The public reads were quality trimmed at Q25 with fastp and then assembled into clones with MiXCR by TCRdb, keeping productive beta chains. Records with the same CDR3 protein are collapsed into one entry carrying the most frequent genes and DNA. The V and J calls reflect TCRdb's pipeline rather than the authors' work. This sample has about 14,000 distinct CDR3 sequences in its table, and 10% to 11% of those were observed once. The top ten clonotypes cover 34% of the sample.

Ten or more counts support this clonotype. Its binding antigen is unknown. No base quality values were provided; no much bigger clone lies one nucleotide off. The time point label for this specimen denotes: sample taken at primary tumor resection. For TCR sequencing, whole RNA was extracted from tumor and nontumor lung tissue, or from cryopreserved PBMC samples, and no cell sorting was done. Samples were obtained from approximately 77 patients with early-stage, untreated non-small cell lung cancer from the lung TRACERx cohort. Only patients for whom sufficient RNA was available from at least two tumor regions were selected for TCR sequencing.

The TCR sequence derives from a female donor with early-stage non-small cell lung cancer. In this chain, TRBV29-1 is recombined with TRBJ2-2; the D segment is perhaps TRBD1 or TRBD2, each sharing 6 matched bases. The sample here was PBMCs, taken at surgery. The bases are TGCAGCGTTGAAGATTCTAGGGGGGCCGGGGAGCTGTTTTTT. Translation gives CSVEDSRGAGELFF.